These 12 T cell receptor beta chains originate from one sample sequenced in a study of a mutant IDH1 vaccine in newly diagnosed glioma (dated by TCRdb to the early 2020s). Libraries were prepared through the immunoSEQ multiplex PCR assay. As stored in TCRdb, this immuneACCESS dataset retains in-frame rearrangements with V and J assigned. A fraction of the clones does not appear; measured against another copy, unresolved V genes explain less than half of the discrepancy, and the remainder lacks a known reason. This sample holds nearly 30,000 clones; roughly 87% were observed only once. Roughly 3.5% of the sample goes to the ten largest clones. These receptors have no identified antigens. This sample's time point label indicates: week 5, during vaccination. A 20-mer mutant IDH1 peptide at 300 micrograms in Montanide made up each vaccine dose, which was injected subcutaneously together with topical imiquimod.

The source material was peripheral blood mononuclear cells (PBMCs), sampled from a glioma patient whose treatment included an IDH1 peptide vaccine. These receptors originate from a middle-aged woman with glioma. Some clones in this sample may be carry-over from other donors' samples.

The V and J genes are TRBV5-1 and TRBJ2-3; D possibly corresponds to TRBD2 (6 bases). The CDR3 is 15 residues long. Germline lookup yields CDR1 SGHRS and CDR2 YFSETQ. Trimming cost V 1 base and J 2 bases, with 11 bases left between them. The CDR3 reads CASSLPSGYTDTQYF. CDR3 nucleotides: TGCGCCAGCAGCTTGCCCAGCGGGTACACAGATACGCAGTATTTT. The full variable domain, its missing parts supplied by reference TRBV5-1 and TRBJ2-3, is KAGVTQTPRYLIKTRGQQVTLSCSPISGHRSVSWYQQTPGQGLQFLFEYFSETQRNKGNFPGRFSGRQFSNSRSEMNVSTLELGDSALYLCASSLPSGYTDTQYFGPGTRLTVL.

The V call is TRBV5-6, the J call TRBJ1-2; tentative D call: TRBD1 (5 bases). The germline V gene has CDR1 SGHDT and CDR2 YYEEEE. With 0 bases removed from V and 4 bases from J, the gap between germline ends came to 16 bases. The CDR3 loop spans 16 amino acids. The CDR3 nucleotides read TGTGCCAGCAGCTTGGCGGGGGGAGGTCTTCTCTATGGCTACACCTTC. It translates to CASSLAGGGLLYGYTF.

The CDR3 is CASSLRTLQGRTEAFF. The CDR3 DNA is TGTGCCAGCAGCTTGCGAACCCTACAGGGGCGGACTGAAGCTTTCTTT. The rearrangement uses TRBV5-5 and TRBJ1-1; 7 bases agree with TRBD1. Losses at the gene ends were 1 base for V and 5 bases for J; bases not matched to a gene: 11. Germline V gene data show CDR1 as SGHKS and CDR2 as YYEKEE (reference sequence). The CDR3 extends over 16 amino acids.

The V gene is TRBV7-8, the J gene TRBJ1-2, with D possibly being TRBD1 (5 bases). The CDR3 is 17 residues long. V was trimmed by 1 base and J by 4 bases, leaving 19 bases between them. Germline V gives CDR1 SGHVS, CDR2 FQNEAQ. The CDR3 region is CASSLVGRVVSFYGYTF. CDR3 nucleotide sequence: TGTGCCAGCAGCTTAGTTGGCAGGGTGGTTAGCTTCTATGGCTACACCTTC.

This clone was recorded once. The chain employs TRBV19 and TRBJ2-3, with 9 bases identical to TRBD2. From germline, CDR1 is LNHDA and CDR2 SQIVND (reference sequence). The CDR3 runs 13 residues. Trimming removed 6 bases from V and 4 bases from J; junction bases left unmatched: 2. This chain's CDR3 is CASRVAGADTQYF. The CDR3 region has the DNA TGTGCCAGTAGGGTAGCGGGAGCAGATACGCAGTATTTT.

The chain joins TRBV2 to TRBJ1-2; D is ambiguous. Between the trimmed V and J ends, which lost 6 bases and 8 bases, there was a span of 19 bases. The CDR3 loop spans 14 amino acids. Germline CDR1 and CDR2: SNHLY and FYNNEI. The CDR3 spells CASSPPRVGIGYTF. As DNA, the CDR3 is TGTGCCAGCAGCCCCCCAAGAGTGGGTATAGGCTACACCTTC.

The V call is TRBV11-1, the J call TRBJ2-1; D unclear. Trimming shortened V by 2 bases and J by 5 bases, and 7 bases separated the two germline ends. This CDR3 has 13 amino acids. Germline CDR1 is SGHAT and CDR2 is FQDESV (reference sequence). CDR3 sequence reads: CASSLSPNNEQFF. Here the CDR3 DNA reads TGTGCCAGCAGCTTATCGCCAAACAATGAGCAGTTCTTC.

The chain recombines TRBV29-1 with TRBJ2-5, with TRBD1 identical over 7 bases. Germline V gene data show CDR1 as SQVTM and CDR2 as ANQGSEA. This CDR3 spans 14 amino acids. With 1 base clipped from V and 5 bases from J, the junction kept 7 bases outside the gene matches. DNA for the CDR3: TGCAGCGTTGAAGTCCCTCCGGGACAGGAGACCCAGTACTTC. As protein: CSVEVPPGQETQYF.

This clone is medium-sized. The V gene is TRBV25-1, the J gene TRBJ2-2; D is unresolved. The germline gives CDR1 MGHDK, CDR2 SYGVNS. Trimming pared 5 bases from V and 11 bases from J, leaving 9 bases between. This CDR3 has 11 residues. The CDR3 loop reads CASSIRQELFF. The CDR3, as DNA: TGTGCCAGCAGTATCCGACAAGAGCTGTTTTTT.

The rearrangement links TRBV7-2 to TRBJ2-3; no firm D call. CDR1 is SGHTA, CDR2 FQGNSA, per germline. Trimming removed 1 base from V and 5 bases from J, with 10 bases in between. The CDR3 covers 14 residues. Here the CDR3 DNA reads TGTGCCAGCAGCTTAGGGGTAGTGGAAGATACGCAGTATTTT. Its protein product is CASSLGVVEDTQYF.

This clone was seen only a few times. The chain joins TRBV5-5 to TRBJ1-2; a possible D gene is TRBD1 (6 bases). The CDR3 length is 16 residues. Germline V lookup: CDR1 SGHKS, CDR2 YYEKEE (reference sequence). V was shortened by 1 base and J by 4 bases, with 17 bases between the two germline ends. The CDR3 spells CASSLRLHREGYGYTF. The CDR3 DNA reads TGTGCCAGCAGCTTGAGATTGCACAGGGAAGGCTATGGCTACACCTTC.

The chain links TRBV5-5 to TRBJ1-1; D gene unclear. V shed 3 bases and J shed 2 bases, with 8 bases lying between them. The CDR3 length is 13 residues. CDR1 and CDR2 (germline): SGHKS, YYEKEE (reference sequence). The DNA of the CDR3 is TGTGCCAGCAGCTGGGGTATAAACACTGAAGCTTTCTTT. Translating it yields CASSWGINTEAFF.